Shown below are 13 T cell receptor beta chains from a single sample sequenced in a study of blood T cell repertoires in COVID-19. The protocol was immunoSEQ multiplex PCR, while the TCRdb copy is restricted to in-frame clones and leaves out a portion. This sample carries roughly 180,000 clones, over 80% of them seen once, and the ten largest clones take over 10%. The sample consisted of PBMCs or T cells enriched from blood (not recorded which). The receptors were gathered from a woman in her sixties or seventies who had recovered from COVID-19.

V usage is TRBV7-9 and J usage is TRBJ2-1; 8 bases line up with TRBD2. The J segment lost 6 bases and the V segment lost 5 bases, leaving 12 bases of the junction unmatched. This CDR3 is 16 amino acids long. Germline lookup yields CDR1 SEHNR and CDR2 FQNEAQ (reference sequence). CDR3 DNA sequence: TGTGCCAGCAGCCCACCAGGGCGGGAGGTCTCCAATGAGCAGTTCTTC. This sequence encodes CASSPPGREVSNEQFF.

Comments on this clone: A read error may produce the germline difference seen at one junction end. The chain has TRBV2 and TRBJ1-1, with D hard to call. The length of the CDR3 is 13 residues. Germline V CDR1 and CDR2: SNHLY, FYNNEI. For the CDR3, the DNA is TGTGCCAGCAGTCCACCGTCCGGGATCAAATGGGTCTTT. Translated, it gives CASSPPSGIKWVF.

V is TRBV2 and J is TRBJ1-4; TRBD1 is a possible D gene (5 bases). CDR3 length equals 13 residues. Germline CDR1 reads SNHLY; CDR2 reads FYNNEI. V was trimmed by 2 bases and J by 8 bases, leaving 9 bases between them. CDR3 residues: CASSELWGEKLFF. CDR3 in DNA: TGTGCCAGCAGTGAATTGTGGGGCGAAAAACTGTTTTTT.

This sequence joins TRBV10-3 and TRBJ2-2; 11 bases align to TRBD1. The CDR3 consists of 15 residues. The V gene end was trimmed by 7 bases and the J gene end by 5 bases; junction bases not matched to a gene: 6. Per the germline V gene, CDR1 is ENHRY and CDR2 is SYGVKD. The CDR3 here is CAITNRDRGTGELFF. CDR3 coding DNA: TGTGCCATCACGAACCGGGACAGGGGGACCGGGGAGCTGTTTTTT.

For the CDR3, the DNA is TGTGCCAGCAGATCTAGCGGGGGGGCGAATACGCAGTATTTT. Translation: CASRSSGGANTQYF. The V call is TRBV2, the J call TRBJ2-3, with TRBD2 matching 12 bases. With 6 bases clipped from V and 7 bases from J, the junction kept 5 bases outside the gene matches. This CDR3 is built from 14 residues. CDR1 SNHLY and CDR2 FYNNEI come from the germline V gene.

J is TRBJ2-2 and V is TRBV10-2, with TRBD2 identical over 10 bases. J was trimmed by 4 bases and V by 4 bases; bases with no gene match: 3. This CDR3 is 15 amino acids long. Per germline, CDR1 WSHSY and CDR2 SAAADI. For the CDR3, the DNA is TGCGCCAGCAGTGTAGCGGGAGGAACCACCGGGGAGCTGTTTTTT. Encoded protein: CASSVAGGTTGELFF.

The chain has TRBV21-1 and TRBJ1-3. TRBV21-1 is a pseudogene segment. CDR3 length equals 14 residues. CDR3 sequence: CASLGFPFGNTIYF. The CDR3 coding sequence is TGTGCCAGCCTCGGTTTCCCGTTTGGAAACACCATATATTTT.

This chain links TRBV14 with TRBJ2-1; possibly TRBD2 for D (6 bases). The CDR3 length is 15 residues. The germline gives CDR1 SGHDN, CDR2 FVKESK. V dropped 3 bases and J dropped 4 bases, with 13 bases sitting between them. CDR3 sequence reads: CASSQMLSGYNEQFF. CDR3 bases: TGTGCCAGCAGCCAGATGCTTAGCGGATACAATGAGCAGTTCTTC.

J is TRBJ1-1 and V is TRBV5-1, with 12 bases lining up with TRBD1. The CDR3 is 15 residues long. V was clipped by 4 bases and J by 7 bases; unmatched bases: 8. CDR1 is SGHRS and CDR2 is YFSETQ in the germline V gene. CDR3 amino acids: CASSPIGTGGGEAFF. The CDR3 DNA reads TGCGCCAGCAGCCCTATTGGGACAGGGGGCGGTGAAGCTTTCTTT.

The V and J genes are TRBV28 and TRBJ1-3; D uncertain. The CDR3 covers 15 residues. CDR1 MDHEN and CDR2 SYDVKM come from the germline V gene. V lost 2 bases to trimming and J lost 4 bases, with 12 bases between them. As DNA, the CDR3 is TGTGCCAGCAGTTTAAAAACTATGAGGGGAAACACCATATATTTT. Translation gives CASSLKTMRGNTIYF. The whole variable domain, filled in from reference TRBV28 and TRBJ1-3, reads DVKVTQSSRYLVKRTGEKVFLECVQDMDHENMFWYRQDPGLGLRLIYFSYDVKMKEKGDIPEGYSVSREKKERFSLILESASTNQTSMYLCASSLKTMRGNTIYFGEGSWLTVV.

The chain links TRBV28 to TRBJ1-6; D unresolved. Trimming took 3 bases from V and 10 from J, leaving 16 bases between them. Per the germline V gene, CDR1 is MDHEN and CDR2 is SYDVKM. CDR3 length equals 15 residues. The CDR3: CASSFPGGLRSPLHF. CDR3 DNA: TGTGCCAGCAGTTTCCCGGGCGGGCTGCGGTCACCCCTCCACTTT.

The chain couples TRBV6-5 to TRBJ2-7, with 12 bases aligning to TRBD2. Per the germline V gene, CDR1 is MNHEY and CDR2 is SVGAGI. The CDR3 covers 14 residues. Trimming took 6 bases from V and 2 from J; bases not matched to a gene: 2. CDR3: CASSRTSGAYEQYF. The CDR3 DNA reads TGTGCCAGCAGCAGGACTAGCGGGGCCTACGAGCAGTACTTC.

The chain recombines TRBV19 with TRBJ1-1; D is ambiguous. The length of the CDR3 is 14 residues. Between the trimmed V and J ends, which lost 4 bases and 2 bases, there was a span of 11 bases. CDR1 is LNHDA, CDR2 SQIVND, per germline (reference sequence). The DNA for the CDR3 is TGTGCCAGTAGTAGGCCGGCGGTTAACACTGAAGCTTTCTTT. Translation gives CASSRPAVNTEAFF.